The 2 T cell receptor beta chains below all came from one sample that was sequenced in a study of CD8 T cells in ankylosing spondylitis. TCRdb processed the 5' RACE reads anew with MiXCR; each CDR3 protein has one entry. The sample consists of about 240,000 distinct CDR3 sequences, approximately 9% of them appearing once. The specimen was blood, either unsorted or a sorted T cell fraction (not recorded which). All receptors derive from a male donor with ankylosing spondylitis or in good health (not recorded which).

Many counts were recorded for this clonotype. This chain links TRBV3-1 with TRBJ2-7, with D perhaps matching TRBD1 or TRBD2 (5 bases each). V lost 0 bases, J lost 3 bases, and 15 bases lay in between. This CDR3 region has 16 residues. CDR1 is LGHDT and CDR2 is YNNKEL in the germline V gene (reference sequence). DNA for the CDR3: TGTGCCAGCAGCCAAGACCCATCAGGGAGATACTACGAGCAGTACTTC. As protein: CASSQDPSGRYYEQYF.

This clonotype appeared many times. This sequence joins TRBV12-3 or TRBV12-4 and TRBJ1-1, with D possibly matching TRBD1 (5 bases). The CDR3 totals 13 residues. V shed 2 bases and J shed 6 bases, with 10 bases lying between them. The CDR3 sequence is CASSLIRGAEAFF. The CDR3 bases are TGTGCCAGCAGTTTAATCCGGGGCGCTGAAGCTTTCTTT.